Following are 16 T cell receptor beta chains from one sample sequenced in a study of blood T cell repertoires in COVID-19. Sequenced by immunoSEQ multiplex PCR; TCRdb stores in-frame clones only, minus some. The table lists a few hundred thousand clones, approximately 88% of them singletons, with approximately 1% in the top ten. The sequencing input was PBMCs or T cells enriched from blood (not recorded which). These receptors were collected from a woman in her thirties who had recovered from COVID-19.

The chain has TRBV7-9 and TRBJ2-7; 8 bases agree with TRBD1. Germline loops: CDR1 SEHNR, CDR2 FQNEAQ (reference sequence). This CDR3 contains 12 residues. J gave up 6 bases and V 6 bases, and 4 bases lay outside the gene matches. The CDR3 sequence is CASRFGQGEQYF. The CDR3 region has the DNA TGTGCCAGCAGGTTCGGACAGGGCGAGCAGTACTTC. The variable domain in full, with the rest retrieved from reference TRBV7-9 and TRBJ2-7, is DTGVSQNPRHKITKRGQNVTFRCDPISEHNRLYWYRQTLGQGPEFLTYFQNEAQLEKSRLLSDRFSAERPKGSFSTLEIQRTEQGDSAMYLCASRFGQGEQYFGPGTRLTVT.

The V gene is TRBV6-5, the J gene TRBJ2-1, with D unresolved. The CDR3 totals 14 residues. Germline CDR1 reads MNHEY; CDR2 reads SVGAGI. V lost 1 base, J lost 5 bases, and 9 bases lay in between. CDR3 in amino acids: CASSYLRFHNEQFF. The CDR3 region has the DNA TGTGCCAGCAGTTACTTGCGGTTCCACAATGAGCAGTTCTTC.

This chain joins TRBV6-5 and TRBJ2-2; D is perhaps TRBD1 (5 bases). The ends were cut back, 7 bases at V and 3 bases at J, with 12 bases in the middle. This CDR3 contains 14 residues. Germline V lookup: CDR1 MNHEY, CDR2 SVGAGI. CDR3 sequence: CASIEQAYTGELFF. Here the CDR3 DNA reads TGTGCCAGCATCGAACAGGCATACACCGGGGAGCTGTTTTTT.

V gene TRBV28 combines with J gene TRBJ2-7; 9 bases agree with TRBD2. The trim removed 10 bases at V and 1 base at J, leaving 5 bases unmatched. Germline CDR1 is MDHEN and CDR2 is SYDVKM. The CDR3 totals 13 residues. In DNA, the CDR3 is TGTGCCACCAGCGGGAGGTCGTCCTACGAGCAGTACTTC. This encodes CATSGRSSYEQYF.

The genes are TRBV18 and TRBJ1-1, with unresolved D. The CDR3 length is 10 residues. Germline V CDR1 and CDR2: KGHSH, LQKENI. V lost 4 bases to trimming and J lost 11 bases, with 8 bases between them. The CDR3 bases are TGTGCCAGCTCACGCGGCACGGCTTTCTTT. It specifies CASSRGTAFF. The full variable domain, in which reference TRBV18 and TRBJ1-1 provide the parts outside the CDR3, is NAGVMQNPRHLVRRRGQEARLRCSPMKGHSHVYWYRQLPEEGLKFMVYLQKENIIDESGMPKERFSAEFPKEGPSILRIQQVVRGDSAAYFCASSRGTAFFGQGTRLTVV.

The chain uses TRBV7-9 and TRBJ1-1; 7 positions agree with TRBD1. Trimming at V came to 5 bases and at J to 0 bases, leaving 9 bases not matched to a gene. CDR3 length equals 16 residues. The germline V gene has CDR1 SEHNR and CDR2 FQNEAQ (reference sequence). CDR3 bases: TGTGCCAGCAGCCCTCTGGGGGGACAGCTGAACACTGAAGCTTTCTTT. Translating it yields CASSPLGGQLNTEAFF.

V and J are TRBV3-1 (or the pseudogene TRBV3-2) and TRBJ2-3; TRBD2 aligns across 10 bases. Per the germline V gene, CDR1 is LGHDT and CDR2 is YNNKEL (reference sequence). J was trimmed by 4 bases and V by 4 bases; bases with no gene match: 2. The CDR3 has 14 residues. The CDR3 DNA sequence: TGTGCCAGCAGCCTAGCGGGGGGCCCAGATACGCAGTATTTT. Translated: CASSLAGGPDTQYF.

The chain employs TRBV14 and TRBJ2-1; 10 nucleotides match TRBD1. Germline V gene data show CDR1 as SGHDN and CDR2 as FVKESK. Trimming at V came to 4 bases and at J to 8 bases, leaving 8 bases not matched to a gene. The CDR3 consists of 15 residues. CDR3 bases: TGTGCCAGCAGCCTTGGGGACAGGGGAGATGATGAGCAGTTCTTC. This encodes CASSLGDRGDDEQFF.

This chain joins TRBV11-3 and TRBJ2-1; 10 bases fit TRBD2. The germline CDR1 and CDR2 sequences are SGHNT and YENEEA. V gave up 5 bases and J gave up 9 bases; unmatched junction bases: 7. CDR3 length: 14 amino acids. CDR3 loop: CASSEAGGPGEQFF. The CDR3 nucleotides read TGTGCCAGCAGCGAAGCGGGAGGGCCAGGTGAGCAGTTCTTC.

In DNA form, the CDR3 reads TGTGCCAGCAGCTTATCCGATAGGGGACAGGGGGCCTACGAGCAGTACTTC. Translated, it gives CASSLSDRGQGAYEQYF. This chain joins TRBV12-1 and TRBJ2-7; the table gives TRBD1 as D, unverified against the DNA. TRBV12-1 is a pseudogene locus. There are 17 residues in the CDR3.

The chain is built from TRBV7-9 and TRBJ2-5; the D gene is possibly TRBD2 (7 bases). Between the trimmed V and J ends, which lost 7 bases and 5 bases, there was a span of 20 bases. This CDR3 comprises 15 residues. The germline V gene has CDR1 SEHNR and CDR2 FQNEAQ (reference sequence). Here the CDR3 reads CASNHLGGQRETQYF. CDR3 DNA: TGTGCCAGCAACCACCTCGGGGGGCAGCGGGAGACCCAGTACTTC.

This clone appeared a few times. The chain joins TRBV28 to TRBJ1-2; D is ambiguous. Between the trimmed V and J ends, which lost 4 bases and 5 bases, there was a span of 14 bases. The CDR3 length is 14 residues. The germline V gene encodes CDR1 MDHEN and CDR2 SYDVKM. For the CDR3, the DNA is TGTGCCAGCAGTTCCGGGTCCCTCGCTTATGGCTACACCTTC. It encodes CASSSGSLAYGYTF.

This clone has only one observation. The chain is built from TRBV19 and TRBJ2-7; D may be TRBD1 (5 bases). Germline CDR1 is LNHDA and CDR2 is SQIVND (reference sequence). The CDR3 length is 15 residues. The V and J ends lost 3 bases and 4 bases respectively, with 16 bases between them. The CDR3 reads CASSILTKGFYEQYF. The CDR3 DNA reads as TGTGCCAGTAGTATTTTGACGAAGGGGTTTTACGAGCAGTACTTC.

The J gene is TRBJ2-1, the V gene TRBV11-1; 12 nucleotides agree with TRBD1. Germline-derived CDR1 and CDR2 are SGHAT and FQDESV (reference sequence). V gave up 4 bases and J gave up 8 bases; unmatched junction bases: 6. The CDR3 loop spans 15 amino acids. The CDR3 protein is CASSYAGQGAYEQFF. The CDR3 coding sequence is TGTGCCAGCAGCTACGCGGGACAGGGGGCTTATGAGCAGTTCTTC.

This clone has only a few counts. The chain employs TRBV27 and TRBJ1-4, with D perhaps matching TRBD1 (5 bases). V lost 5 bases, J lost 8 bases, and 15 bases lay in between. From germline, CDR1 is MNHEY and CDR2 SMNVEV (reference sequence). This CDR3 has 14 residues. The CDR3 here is CASSPRTPPEKLFF. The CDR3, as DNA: TGTGCCAGCAGTCCGCGGACACCCCCCGAAAAACTGTTTTTT.

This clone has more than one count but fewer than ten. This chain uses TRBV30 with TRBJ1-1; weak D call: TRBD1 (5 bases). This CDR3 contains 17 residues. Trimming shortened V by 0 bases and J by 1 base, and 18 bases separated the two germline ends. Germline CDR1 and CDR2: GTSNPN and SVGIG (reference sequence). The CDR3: CAWSVGPLDRQNTEAFF. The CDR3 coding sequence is TGTGCCTGGAGTGTAGGGCCCCTCGACAGACAGAACACTGAAGCTTTCTTT.